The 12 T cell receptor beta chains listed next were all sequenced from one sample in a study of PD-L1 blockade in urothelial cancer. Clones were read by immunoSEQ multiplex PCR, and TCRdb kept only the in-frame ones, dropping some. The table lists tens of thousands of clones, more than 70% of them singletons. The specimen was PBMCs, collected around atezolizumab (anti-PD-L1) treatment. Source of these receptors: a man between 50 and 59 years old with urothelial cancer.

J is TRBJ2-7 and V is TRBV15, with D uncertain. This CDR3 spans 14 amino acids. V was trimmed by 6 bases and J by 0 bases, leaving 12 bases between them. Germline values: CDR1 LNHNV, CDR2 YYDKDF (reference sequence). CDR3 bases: TGTGCCACCAGTGTTGAGATTAGCTCCTACGAGCAGTACTTC. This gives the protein CATSVEISSYEQYF.

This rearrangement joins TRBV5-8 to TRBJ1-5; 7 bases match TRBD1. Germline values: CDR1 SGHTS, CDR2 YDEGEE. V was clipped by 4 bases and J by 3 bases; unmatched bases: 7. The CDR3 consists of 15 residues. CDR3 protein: CASSHGQVHNQPQHF. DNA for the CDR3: TGTGCCAGCAGCCATGGACAGGTCCACAATCAGCCCCAGCATTTT.

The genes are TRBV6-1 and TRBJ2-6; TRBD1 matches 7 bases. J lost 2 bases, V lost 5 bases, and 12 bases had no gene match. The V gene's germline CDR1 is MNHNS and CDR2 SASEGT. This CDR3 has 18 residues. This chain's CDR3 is CASSQDRERLAGANVLTF. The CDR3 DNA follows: TGTGCCAGCAGTCAAGACAGGGAAAGGCTTGCTGGGGCCAACGTCCTGACTTTC.

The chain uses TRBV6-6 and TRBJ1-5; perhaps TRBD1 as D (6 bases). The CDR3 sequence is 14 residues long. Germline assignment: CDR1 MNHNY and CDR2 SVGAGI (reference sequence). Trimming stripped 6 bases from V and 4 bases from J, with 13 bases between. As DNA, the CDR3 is TGTGCCAGCAGCGCCCCAGGGGCAAATCAGCCCCAGCATTTT. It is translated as CASSAPGANQPQHF.

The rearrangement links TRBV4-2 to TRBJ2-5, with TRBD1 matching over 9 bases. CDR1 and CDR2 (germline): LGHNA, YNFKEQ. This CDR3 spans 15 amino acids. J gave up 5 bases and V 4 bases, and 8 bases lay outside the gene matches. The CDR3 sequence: CASSPGQGKGETQYF. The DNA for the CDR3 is TGTGCCAGCAGCCCAGGACAGGGGAAGGGTGAGACCCAGTACTTC.

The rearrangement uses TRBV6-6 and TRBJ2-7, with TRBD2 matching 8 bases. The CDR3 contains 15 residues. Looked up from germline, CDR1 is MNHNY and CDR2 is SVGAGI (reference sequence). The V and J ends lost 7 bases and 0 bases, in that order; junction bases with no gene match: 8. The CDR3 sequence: CASTPRLAGSYEQYF. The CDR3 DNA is TGTGCCAGCACCCCGAGGCTAGCGGGCTCCTACGAGCAGTACTTC.

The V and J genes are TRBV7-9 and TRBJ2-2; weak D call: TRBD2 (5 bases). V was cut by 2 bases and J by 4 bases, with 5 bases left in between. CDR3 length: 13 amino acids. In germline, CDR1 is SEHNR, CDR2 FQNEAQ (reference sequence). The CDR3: CASSLRGTGELFF. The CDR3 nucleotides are TGTGCCAGCAGCTTACGGGGCACCGGGGAGCTGTTTTTT.

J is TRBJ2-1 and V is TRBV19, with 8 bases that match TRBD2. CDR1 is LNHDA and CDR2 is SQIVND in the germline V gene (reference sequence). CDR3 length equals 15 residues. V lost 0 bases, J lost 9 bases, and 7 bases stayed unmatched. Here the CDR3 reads CASSIEGLVRREQFF. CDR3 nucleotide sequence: TGTGCCAGTAGTATAGAGGGACTAGTACGGCGTGAGCAGTTCTTC. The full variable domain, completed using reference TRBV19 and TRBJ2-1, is DGGITQSPKYLFRKEGQNVTLSCEQNLNHDAMYWYRQDPGQGLRLIYYSQIVNDFQKGDIAEGYSVSREKKESFPLTVTSAQKNPTAFYLCASSIEGLVRREQFFGPGTRLTVL.

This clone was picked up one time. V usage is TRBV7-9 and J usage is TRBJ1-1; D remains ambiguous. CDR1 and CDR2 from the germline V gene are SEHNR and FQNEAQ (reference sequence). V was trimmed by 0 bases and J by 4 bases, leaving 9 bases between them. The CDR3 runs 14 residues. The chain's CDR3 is CASSLARGGTEAFF. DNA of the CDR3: TGTGCCAGCAGCTTAGCCCGGGGAGGCACTGAAGCTTTCTTT.

The CDR3 region has the DNA TGTGCCAGCAGCGTAGTCCAGAACACCGGGGAGCTGTTTTTT. Translated, it gives CASSVVQNTGELFF. The chain recombines TRBV9 with TRBJ2-2; D is undetermined. The CDR3 has 14 residues. Trimming took 0 bases from V and 1 from J, leaving 4 bases between them. Germline CDR1 is SGDLS and CDR2 is YYNGEE.

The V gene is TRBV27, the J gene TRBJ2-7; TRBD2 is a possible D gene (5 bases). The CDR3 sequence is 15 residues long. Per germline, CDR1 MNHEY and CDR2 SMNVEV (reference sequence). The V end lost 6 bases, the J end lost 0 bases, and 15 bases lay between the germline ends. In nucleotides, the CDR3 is TGTGCCAGCAGCCCTCTGGGGAGTGGCTCCTACGAGCAGTACTTC. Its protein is CASSPLGSGSYEQYF.

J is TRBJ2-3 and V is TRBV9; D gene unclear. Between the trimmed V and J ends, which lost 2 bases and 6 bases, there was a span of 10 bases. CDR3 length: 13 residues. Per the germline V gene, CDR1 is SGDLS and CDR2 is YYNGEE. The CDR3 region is CASSVMVGDTQYF. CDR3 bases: TGTGCCAGCAGCGTCATGGTCGGGGATACGCAGTATTTT.